One and the same sample provided the 32 T cell receptor beta chains below, sequenced in a study of regulatory T cells in long-lasting Graves disease. Described time point: persistent/refractory GD, antithyroid drugs over 5 years with positive TRAb. The TCR library was made from RNA that had been extracted from PBMCs in TRIzol. Arm-PCR with iRepertoire HTBI primers amplified the CDR3 regions for these TCR beta libraries. Via MiXCR, TCRdb re-called the multiplex PCR reads, giving one row per CDR3 protein. The sample lists roughly 400,000 distinct CDR3 sequences; under 25% were seen once. The specimen comprised peripheral blood mononuclear cells (PBMCs), sampled when the disease was refractory, from a patient treated with antithyroid drugs. All receptors come from a female donor with Graves disease.

The gene calls are TRBV27 and TRBJ2-7; TRBD2 aligns across 8 bases. V gave up 4 bases and J gave up 0 bases; unmatched junction bases: 8. The CDR3 length is 16 residues. Looked up from germline, CDR1 is MNHEY and CDR2 is SMNVEV (reference sequence). CDR3 nucleotide sequence: TGTGCCAGCAGTTCCAGTACTAGCGGCCGCTCCTACGAGCAGTACTTC. Residues: CASSSSTSGRSYEQYF.

A few counts support this clonotype. The chain employs TRBV3-1 and TRBJ2-7, with a possible D match to TRBD2 (6 bases). The CDR3 covers 16 residues. In germline, CDR1 is LGHDT, CDR2 YNNKEL (reference sequence). V was pared by 0 bases and J by 2 bases, with 14 bases between. The CDR3 sequence is CASSQDLGAGPYEQYF. CDR3 nucleotide sequence: TGTGCCAGCAGCCAAGATCTTGGCGCGGGACCCTACGAGCAGTACTTC.

The chain carries TRBV29-1 and TRBJ2-7; no reliable D call. Per the germline V gene, CDR1 is SQVTM and CDR2 is ANQGSEA. The CDR3 is 13 amino acids. Trimming took 5 bases from V and 2 from J, leaving 13 bases between them. The CDR3 DNA reads as TGCAGCGTTATCAGACCGAACACCTACGAGCAGTACTTC. Its protein is CSVIRPNTYEQYF.

This clonotype has more than one count but fewer than ten. The chain recombines TRBV6-1 with TRBJ2-2, with 14 positions matching TRBD2. V dropped 6 bases and J dropped 5; count of bases not matched to a gene: 11. Germline loops: CDR1 MNHNS, CDR2 SASEGT. The CDR3 consists of 18 residues. CDR3 amino acids: CASSRPGLAGELTGELFF. The CDR3, as DNA: TGTGCCAGCAGCCGTCCGGGACTAGCGGGAGAATTGACCGGGGAGCTGTTTTTT.

This clonotype was counted at least ten times. The rearrangement uses TRBV28 and TRBJ2-3; D unresolved. The CDR3 spans 12 residues. V lost 6 bases and J lost 0, with 4 bases in between. CDR1 is MDHEN, CDR2 SYDVKM, per germline. The chain's CDR3 is CASRTSTDTQYF. The CDR3 nucleotides are TGTGCCAGCAGAACTAGCACAGATACGCAGTATTTT.

This clonotype was seen a handful of times. J is TRBJ1-1 and V is TRBV27, with 9 bases aligning to TRBD1. V gave up 9 bases and J gave up 4 bases; unmatched junction bases: 9. The CDR3 is made up of 14 amino acids. CDR1 MNHEY and CDR2 SMNVEV come from the germline V gene (reference sequence). The CDR3 here is CASKLGQGFTEAFF. CDR3 sequence (DNA): TGTGCCAGTAAACTGGGACAGGGTTTCACTGAAGCTTTCTTT.

There are many counts of this clonotype. The chain couples TRBV12-3 or TRBV12-4 to TRBJ1-1; weak D call: TRBD1 (5 bases). V lost 5 bases to trimming and J lost 3 bases, with 22 bases between them. This CDR3 comprises 17 residues. This CDR3 reads CASSPGWVIAGDTEAFF. In nucleotides, the CDR3 is TGTGCCAGCAGTCCCGGATGGGTTATCGCGGGGGACACTGAAGCTTTCTTT.

CDR3 sequence reads: CSAAGTHEAQYF. CDR3 DNA sequence: TGCAGCGCAGCCGGGACCCACGAGGCCCAGTACTTC. J is TRBJ2-5 and V is TRBV29-1, with D perhaps assigned TRBD1 or TRBD2 (5 bases each). Per the germline V gene, CDR1 is SQVTM and CDR2 is ANQGSEA. V dropped 7 bases and J dropped 9 bases, with 18 bases sitting between them. The CDR3 is 12 residues long. The whole variable domain, filled in from reference TRBV29-1 and TRBJ2-5, reads SAVISQKPSRDICQRGTSLTIQCQVDSQVTMMFWYRQQPGQSLTLIATANQGSEATYESGFVIDKFPISRPNLTFSTLTVSNMSPEDSSIYLCSAAGTHEAQYFGPGTRLLVL.

As regards this clonotype: With a much larger clone just one base away, this may be a read error. The CDR3 nucleotides are TGTGCCAGCGGTGAACCCCACAGCTCCTACGAGCAGTACTTC. Its protein product is CASGEPHSSYEQYF. The chain has TRBV6-2 or TRBV6-3 and TRBJ2-7, with D uncertain. Germline V gives CDR1 MNHEY, CDR2 SVGEGT. Trimming took off 8 bases at V and 0 bases at J, with 14 bases between the two ends. CDR3 length: 14 amino acids.

This chain connects TRBV6-5 to TRBJ1-5; a possible D gene is TRBD1 (6 bases). Germline V lookup: CDR1 MNHEY, CDR2 SVGAGI. The CDR3 length is 13 residues. Trimming stripped 4 bases from V and 9 bases from J, with 13 bases between. CDR3 loop: CASSSRGGAPQHF. In DNA form, the CDR3 reads TGTGCCAGCAGTTCAAGGGGGGGAGCGCCCCAGCATTTT.

Only a few counts were recorded for this clonotype. The chain is built from TRBV5-8 and TRBJ1-2; 7 bases match TRBD1. Trimming at V came to 5 bases and at J to 5 bases, leaving 6 bases not matched to a gene. Germline V CDR1 and CDR2: SGHTS, YDEGEE. The CDR3 covers 13 residues. CDR3 DNA: TGTGCCAGCAGTTTACAGGGGCCATATGGCTACACCTTC. Protein: CASSLQGPYGYTF.

The rearrangement uses TRBV20-1 and TRBJ2-3, with a weak D call TRBD1 (5 bases). The CDR3 is 15 amino acids. Germline lookup yields CDR1 DFQATT and CDR2 SNEGSKA (reference sequence). V gave up 0 bases and J gave up 2 bases, with 12 bases separating them. The CDR3 reads CSARDPPGFTDTQYF. CDR3 nucleotide sequence: TGCAGTGCTAGAGATCCGCCAGGGTTCACAGATACGCAGTATTTT.

This clonotype was detected a few times. The rearrangement joins TRBV19 to TRBJ1-1, with D maybe TRBD1 (5 bases). V lost 11 bases and J lost 6, with 22 bases in between. Germline CDR1 and CDR2: LNHDA and SQIVND (reference sequence). CDR3 length: 14 residues. The CDR3 spells CAAKRDGGASEAFF. Written as DNA, the CDR3 is TGTGCCGCCAAAAGAGACGGAGGGGCCTCTGAAGCTTTCTTT. The entire variable domain, with the rest obtained from reference TRBV19 and TRBJ1-1, is as follows: DGGITQSPKYLFRKEGQNVTLSCEQNLNHDAMYWYRQDPGQGLRLIYYSQIVNDFQKGDIAEGYSVSREKKESFPLTVTSAQKNPTAFYLCAAKRDGGASEAFFGQGTRLTVV.

The chain is built from TRBV28 and TRBJ1-5; the match to TRBD1 covers 11 bases. The length of the CDR3 is 14 residues. V dropped 6 bases and J dropped 6; count of bases not matched to a gene: 4. CDR1 is MDHEN and CDR2 is SYDVKM in the germline V gene. CDR3 in amino acids: CASRTGTGGQPQHF. CDR3 bases: TGTGCCAGCAGGACCGGGACAGGGGGTCAGCCCCAGCATTTT.

The V call is TRBV28, the J call TRBJ2-1; TRBD1 aligns across 11 bases. The V gene end was trimmed by 6 bases and the J gene end by 0 bases; junction bases not matched to a gene: 4. CDR3 length: 16 amino acids. Germline CDR1 and CDR2: MDHEN and SYDVKM. The CDR3 coding sequence is TGTGCCAGCAGCCGGGACAGGGGGAGCTCCTACAATGAGCAGTTCTTC. It codes for CASSRDRGSSYNEQFF.

The sample holds a few counts of this clonotype. The rearrangement links TRBV3-1 to TRBJ2-4, with TRBD2 matching over 14 bases. The CDR3 covers 16 residues. The ends lost 6 bases at V and 8 bases at J; junction bases unmatched: 9. Germline lookup yields CDR1 LGHDT and CDR2 YNNKEL (reference sequence). CDR3 in DNA: TGTGCCAGCAGTCCAGGACTAGCGGGAGGCTTTGACATTCAGTACTTC. This translates into CASSPGLAGGFDIQYF.

This clonotype was picked up many times. The chain uses TRBV5-4 and TRBJ2-5; 7 bases map to TRBD1. Germline CDR1 is SGHNT and CDR2 is YYREEE (reference sequence). Unmatched junction bases numbered 8, after V lost 3 bases and J lost 3 bases. The CDR3 runs to 15 residues. CDR3 residues: CASSSHSDREETQYF. Here the CDR3 DNA reads TGTGCCAGCAGCTCACATTCCGACAGGGAAGAGACCCAGTACTTC.

This chain uses TRBV6-1 with TRBJ2-2; D ambiguous. V was trimmed by 6 bases and J by 6 bases, leaving 14 bases between them. CDR3 length: 14 amino acids. Germline CDR1 and CDR2: MNHNS and SASEGT. CDR3 in amino acids: CASRDLYRSGELFF. In DNA, the CDR3 is TGTGCCAGCAGGGACCTCTACAGATCCGGGGAGCTGTTTTTT.

This clonotype was detected only a few times. This chain uses TRBV19 with TRBJ1-2; 11 bases fit TRBD1. The ends lost 3 bases at V and 3 bases at J; junction bases unmatched: 15. CDR1 is LNHDA, CDR2 SQIVND, per germline (reference sequence). This CDR3 comprises 19 residues. The CDR3 DNA sequence: TGTGCCAGTAGTATCCGCTTGGCCCCGGACAGGGGGCTCCACTATGGCTACACCTTC. It yields the protein CASSIRLAPDRGLHYGYTF.

This clonotype was observed many times. The V and J genes are TRBV12-3 or TRBV12-4 and TRBJ2-2; no firm D call. The CDR3 extends over 12 amino acids. Deletions cut 3 bases from V and 6 bases from J, with 5 bases between. The CDR3 region is CASSFTAGELFF. CDR3 nucleotides: TGTGCCAGCAGTTTTACGGCCGGGGAGCTGTTTTTT.

This clonotype was picked up many times. The rearrangement links TRBV7-8 to TRBJ2-7, with TRBD1 matching over 7 bases. This CDR3 is 14 amino acids long. J lost 3 bases, V lost 0 bases, and 2 bases had no gene match. From germline, CDR1 is SGHVS and CDR2 FQNEAQ. CDR3 in amino acids: CASSLAAGGYEQYF. The CDR3 region has the DNA TGTGCCAGCAGCTTAGCGGCAGGGGGCTACGAGCAGTACTTC.

This clonotype was detected only a few times. In DNA, the CDR3 is TGTGCCAGCAATTTGCAGGGGGGGTCTGAAGCTTTCTTT. Translating it yields CASNLQGGSEAFF. The rearrangement links TRBV5-6 to TRBJ1-1; 7 bases fit TRBD1. The ends lost 6 bases at V and 6 bases at J; junction bases unmatched: 8. Germline assignment: CDR1 SGHDT and CDR2 YYEEEE. This CDR3 is built from 13 residues.

This clonotype was observed at least ten times. This chain uses TRBV28 with TRBJ1-2; 9 bases agree with TRBD1. V trimming: 3 bases; J trimming: 4 bases; junction bases outside the gene matches: 9. The germline gives CDR1 MDHEN, CDR2 SYDVKM. The CDR3 has 16 residues. CDR3 residues: CASSFHRGRQPYGYTF. The CDR3 nucleotides are TGTGCCAGCAGTTTTCACAGGGGGCGCCAACCCTATGGCTACACCTTC.

This clonotype has ten or more counts. The rearrangement uses TRBV25-1 and TRBJ1-1; maybe TRBD1 (5 bases). Trimming removed 3 bases from V and 1 base from J, with 12 bases in between. Germline V gene sequence: CDR1 MGHDK, CDR2 SYGVNS. This CDR3 region has 15 residues. The CDR3 reads CASSDHGRGNTEAFF. The CDR3 DNA follows: TGTGCCAGCAGTGATCACGGGAGGGGGAACACTGAAGCTTTCTTT.

The gene calls are TRBV29-1 and TRBJ2-3; 10 bases agree with TRBD2. Germline V CDR1 and CDR2: SQVTM, ANQGSEA. The CDR3 totals 15 residues. V was pared by 4 bases and J by 1 base, with 5 bases of the junction left unmatched. The CDR3 region is CSVVPSGSGTDTQYF. DNA for the CDR3: TGCAGCGTTGTCCCTAGCGGGAGCGGCACAGATACGCAGTATTTT.

The chain couples TRBV5-1 to TRBJ2-2; D is unresolved. V dropped 0 bases and J dropped 1 base, with 19 bases sitting between them. The CDR3 contains 19 residues. Germline values: CDR1 SGHRS, CDR2 YFSETQ. CDR3 in amino acids: CASSLGFGSPRQNTGELFF. In DNA, the CDR3 is TGCGCCAGCAGCTTGGGGTTTGGGTCCCCAAGACAGAACACCGGGGAGCTGTTTTTT.

In this sample, this clonotype turned up many times. CDR3 sequence: CASSAGGQGSRPQHF. The CDR3 DNA sequence: TGTGCCAGCAGTGCGGGGGGCCAGGGCAGTCGGCCCCAGCATTTT. This chain connects TRBV2 to TRBJ1-5, with a tentative D call TRBD1 (6 bases). The germline gives CDR1 SNHLY, CDR2 FYNNEI. V was clipped by 4 bases and J by 9 bases, with 19 bases between them. This CDR3 spans 15 amino acids.

This clonotype was picked up a small number of times. The chain uses TRBV6-2 or TRBV6-3 and TRBJ2-3, with D unclear. The CDR3 length is 16 residues. The V and J ends lost 0 bases and 2 bases respectively, with 12 bases between them. Per germline, CDR1 MNHEY and CDR2 SVGEGT. CDR3: CASSYSRTPVTDTQYF. The CDR3 DNA reads TGTGCCAGCAGTTACTCGAGGACCCCGGTCACAGATACGCAGTATTTT.

The CDR3 DNA reads TGCGCCAGCAGCCCATCACAGAACACTGAAGCTTTCTTT. It yields the protein CASSPSQNTEAFF. The chain recombines TRBV4-1 with TRBJ1-1; D gene unclear. Germline values: CDR1 MGHRA, CDR2 YSYEKL. V lost 4 bases and J 1 base, leaving 7 bases between the germline ends. The CDR3 spans 13 residues.

This clonotype showed up just a few times. This chain connects TRBV4-1 to TRBJ1-5; no definite D call. The CDR3 length is 13 residues. Per the germline V gene, CDR1 is MGHRA and CDR2 is YSYEKL. Trimming pared 1 base from V and 4 bases from J, leaving 5 bases between. CDR3 residues: CASSQVSNQPQHF. Here the CDR3 DNA reads TGCGCCAGCAGCCAAGTTAGTAATCAGCCCCAGCATTTT.

This clonotype appeared many times. The V call is TRBV5-1, the J call TRBJ1-1; no firm D call. With 3 bases removed from V and 5 bases from J, the gap between germline ends came to 17 bases. The V gene's germline CDR1 is SGHRS and CDR2 YFSETQ. The CDR3 is 15 amino acids. CDR3 residues: CASSSAVTVGTEAFF. CDR3 nucleotides: TGCGCCAGCAGCTCGGCGGTTACTGTGGGGACTGAAGCTTTCTTT.

This clonotype was counted ten times or more. The rearrangement uses TRBV28 and TRBJ2-5; TRBD2 matches at 7 bases. V was clipped by 8 bases and J by 5 bases; unmatched bases: 17. The CDR3 loop spans 16 amino acids. Germline assignment: CDR1 MDHEN and CDR2 SYDVKM. Written as DNA, the CDR3 is TGTGCCAGCCTCCTAAATCGGCGGGAGAGGGACGAGACCCAGTACTTC. Protein sequence: CASLLNRRERDETQYF. Full variable domain (remainder filled in from reference TRBV28 and TRBJ2-5): DVKVTQSSRYLVKRTGEKVFLECVQDMDHENMFWYRQDPGLGLRLIYFSYDVKMKEKGDIPEGYSVSREKKERFSLILESASTNQTSMYLCASLLNRRERDETQYFGPGTRLLVL.